The present T cell receptor beta chain was sequenced within a study of blood T cell repertoires in COVID-19 (dated by TCRdb to the early 2020s). About the study as a whole: Collaborator samples came from the United States, Italy and Spain and covered acute and convalescent phases of COVID-19. The material from the prospective study consisted of cDNA or gDNA derived from T cells, B-cell-depleted T cells, or PBMCs. The dataset comprised deeply sampled blood TCRbeta repertoires from subjects exposed to, actively infected with, or recovered from COVID-19. The repertoires were made available in a free public database intended to serve as a resource for research on the immune response to SARS-CoV-2. The samples were drawn from two sources: the first 160 participants of the ongoing ImmuneRACE study, and about 1,300 subjects contributed by 6 global collaborators. The sample metadata nearly always contained a de-identified subject ID, COVID-19 status, age in years and sex. Where available, HLA class I and class II types were obtained from metadata supplied by the sample provider rather than from assay-based typing. The study at large found these results: How much clinical and demographic metadata was included differed by source and by participant, and the metadata was provided uncurated.

TCRbeta CDR3 regions were amplified from genomic DNA by means of the immunoSEQ Assay, a bias-controlled multiplex PCR. The study's processing was this. The number of nucleated cells in each sample was estimated from the amplification of reference gene primers within the assay. To quantify the absolute abundance of each unique TCRbeta CDR3 rearrangement, sequence reads were collapsed and filtered. Productive Simpson clonality was computed per sample as the square root of Simpson's diversity index over productive rearrangements. TCRdb re-hosts the immuneACCESS table, in-frame sequences only. Its copies lack some clones; in the studies checked, an unresolved V gene accounts for under half of them, and the cause for the rest is not known. Clone size and the V and J calls come from that table; the DNA yielded D and trimming. A total of 200,000 to 250,000 clones appear in this sample, roughly 84% of them only once. The top ten clonotypes cover less than 4% of the sample.

Regarding this clone: Its antigen remains unidentified. Base-call qualities are not available, and no considerably larger clone is one nucleotide away.

Whole blood was collected in K2EDTA tubes by collaborating institutions according to the institutions' own protocols. For TCRbeta analysis, collaborator samples were shipped as frozen whole blood, as isolated PBMCs, or as DNA extracted from either sample type. Including the terminal cysteine and phenylalanine, the CDR3 comprises 15 residues. Solely the CDR3 DNA is kept, with 45 bases framed from the first base. CDR1 and CDR2, looked up from the germline V gene, are MGHRA and YSYEKL. The V end loses 0 bases and the J end loses 6 bases, and a stretch of 14 bases separates them. The specimen was peripheral blood. The sequence came from a woman of 80 years or more with acute or convalescent COVID-19. The V gene is TRBV4-1 and the J gene is TRBJ1-1, with no confidently assigned D gene. The CDR3 region has the sequence CASSQDTTRDSEAFF. At the DNA level, the sequence is TGCGCCAGCAGCCAAGATACGACGCGGGATTCTGAAGCTTTCTTT.